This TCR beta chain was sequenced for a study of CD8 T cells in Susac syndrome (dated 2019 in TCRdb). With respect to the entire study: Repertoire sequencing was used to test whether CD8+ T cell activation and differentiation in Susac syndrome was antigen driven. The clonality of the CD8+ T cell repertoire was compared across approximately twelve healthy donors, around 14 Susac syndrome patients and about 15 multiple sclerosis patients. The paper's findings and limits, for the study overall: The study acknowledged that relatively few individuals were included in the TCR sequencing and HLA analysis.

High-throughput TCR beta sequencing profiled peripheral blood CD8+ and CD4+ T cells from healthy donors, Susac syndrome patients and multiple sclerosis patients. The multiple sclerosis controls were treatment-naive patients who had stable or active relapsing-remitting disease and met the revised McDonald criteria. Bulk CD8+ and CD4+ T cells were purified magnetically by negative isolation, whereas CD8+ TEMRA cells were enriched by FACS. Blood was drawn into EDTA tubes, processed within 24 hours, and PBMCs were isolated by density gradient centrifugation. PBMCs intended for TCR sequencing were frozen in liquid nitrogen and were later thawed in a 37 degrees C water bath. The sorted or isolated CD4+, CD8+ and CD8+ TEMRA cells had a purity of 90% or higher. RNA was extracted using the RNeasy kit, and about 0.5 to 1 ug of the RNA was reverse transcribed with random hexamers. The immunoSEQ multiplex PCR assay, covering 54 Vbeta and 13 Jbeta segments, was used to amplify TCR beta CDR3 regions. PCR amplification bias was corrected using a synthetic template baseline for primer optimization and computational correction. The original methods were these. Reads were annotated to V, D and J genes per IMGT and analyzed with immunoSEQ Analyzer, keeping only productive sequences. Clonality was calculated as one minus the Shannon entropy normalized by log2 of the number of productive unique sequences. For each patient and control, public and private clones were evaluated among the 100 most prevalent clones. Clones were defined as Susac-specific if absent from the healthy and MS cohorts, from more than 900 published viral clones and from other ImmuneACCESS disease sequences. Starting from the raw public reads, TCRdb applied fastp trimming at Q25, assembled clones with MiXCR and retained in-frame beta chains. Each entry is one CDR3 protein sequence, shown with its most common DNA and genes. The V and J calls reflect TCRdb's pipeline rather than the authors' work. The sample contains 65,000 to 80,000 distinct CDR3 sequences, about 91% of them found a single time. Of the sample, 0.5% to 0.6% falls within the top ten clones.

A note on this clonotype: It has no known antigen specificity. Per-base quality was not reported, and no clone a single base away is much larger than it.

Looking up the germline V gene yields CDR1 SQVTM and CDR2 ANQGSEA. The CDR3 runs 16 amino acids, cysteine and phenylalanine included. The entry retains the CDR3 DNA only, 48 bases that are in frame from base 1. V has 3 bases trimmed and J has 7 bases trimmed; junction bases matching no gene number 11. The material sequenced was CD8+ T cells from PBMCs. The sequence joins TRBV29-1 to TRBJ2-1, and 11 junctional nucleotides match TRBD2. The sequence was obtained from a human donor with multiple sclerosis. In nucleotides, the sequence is TGCAGCGTTGACCCCAGGGTAGCGGGGGGGCGGAATGAGCAGTTCTTC. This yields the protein CSVDPRVAGGRNEQFF.